Listed below are T cell receptor beta chains from one sample, sequenced in a study of T-cell memory formation after mild COVID-19. TCRdb reprocessed the 5' RACE reads with MiXCR, giving one entry per CDR3 protein. In the table there are about 14,000 distinct CDR3 sequences, about 16% of which are singletons. The specimen was PBMCs or a T cell subset sorted from them (not recorded which). These receptors were obtained from a man younger than 35 who had mild COVID-19 (a few samples of this study predate the infection). Cell type and time point are not known. CDR3s include the opening cysteine and the closing phenylalanine or tryptophan. Fields, in order: V gene, D gene, clone size, J gene, CDR3 protein, CDR3 DNA. The D gene is left open where the match is weak. Expanded clones are given a class, and other clones once, few, many or no size at all.

TRBV6-5	TRBD1	few	TRBJ1-2	CASSYVQGAGYGYTF	TGTGCCAGCAGTTACGTACAGGGGGCTGGCTATGGCTACACCTTC
TRBV7-9	TRBD1	many	TRBJ1-1	CASSFRGHTEAFF	TGTGCCAGCAGCTTCAGGGGGCACACTGAAGCTTTCTTT
TRBV29-1	-	many	TRBJ2-7	CSVEDNGEGYEQYF	TGCAGCGTTGAAGATAATGGTGAGGGCTACGAGCAGTACTTC
TRBV3-1	-	-	TRBJ2-7	CASSHESRQQYF	TGTGCCAGCAGCCATGAGAGCAGGCAGCAGTACTTC
TRBV7-7	TRBD2	many	TRBJ2-1	CASSPYGTSSYFFNEQFF	TGTGCCAGCAGTCCTTATGGGACTAGCTCGTACTTCTTCAATGAGCAGTTCTTC
TRBV5-6	TRBD2	-	TRBJ2-1	CASSPRGGGTSRNEQFF	TGTGCCAGCAGCCCGAGGGGGGGAGGGACTAGCCGCAATGAGCAGTTCTTC
TRBV4-1	-	many	TRBJ1-1	CASSPSLNTEAFF	TGCGCCAGCAGCCCATCCTTGAACACTGAAGCTTTCTTT
TRBV7-2	-	few	TRBJ2-2	CASSLGQSLTTGELFF	TGTGCCAGCAGCTTAGGCCAAAGCCTCACGACCGGGGAGCTGTTTTTT
TRBV6-6	TRBD2	-	TRBJ2-5	CASSPSGGQETQYF	TGTGCCAGCAGTCCCTCCGGGGGGCAAGAGACCCAGTACTTC
TRBV28	-	many	TRBJ1-6	CASSLHREYSPLHF	TGTGCCAGCAGTTTACACAGGGAGTACTCACCCCTCCACTTT
TRBV7-9	-	many	TRBJ1-1	CASSSQITEAFF	TGTGCCAGCAGCTCTCAGATCACTGAAGCTTTCTTT
TRBV11-3	-	-	TRBJ2-2	CASSLDYDRTGELFF	TGTGCCAGCAGCTTAGACTATGACCGCACCGGGGAGCTGTTTTTT
TRBV29-1	TRBD1	few	TRBJ1-3	CSAGQGISGNTIYF	TGCAGCGCCGGACAGGGGATTTCTGGAAACACCATATATTTT
TRBV7-2	-	many	TRBJ2-5	CASSLRGMPIGETQYF	TGTGCCAGCAGCTTAAGAGGGATGCCTATTGGAGAGACCCAGTACTTC
TRBV29-1	TRBD1	-	TRBJ1-2	CSVRTGGRPLGYTF	TGCAGCGTGCGGACAGGGGGCCGGCCGTTGGGCTACACCTTC
TRBV11-2	TRBD1	few	TRBJ2-3	CASSSRDREEGWVLADTQYF	TGTGCCAGCAGCTCCCGGGACAGGGAAGAAGGATGGGTCCTTGCAGATACGCAGTATTTT
TRBV27	TRBD2	many	TRBJ2-1	CASRDWRGVYNEQFF	TGTGCCAGCAGGGATTGGCGGGGGGTCTACAATGAGCAGTTCTTC
TRBV20-1	-	few	TRBJ1-2	CSASLGGGDGYTF	TGCAGTGCTTCCCTGGGGGGAGGGGATGGCTACACCTTC
TRBV20-1	TRBD2	few	TRBJ2-3	CSARDIASGDADTQYF	TGCAGTGCTAGAGATATAGCTAGCGGGGATGCAGATACGCAGTATTTT
TRBV5-6	TRBD2	many	TRBJ2-1	CASSSNLAGDLHNEQFF	TGTGCCAGCAGCTCTAACTTAGCGGGGGACCTCCACAATGAGCAGTTCTTC
TRBV5-1	-	few	TRBJ2-3	CASSPGANTDTQYF	TGCGCCAGCAGCCCCGGGGCGAACACAGATACGCAGTATTTT
TRBV9	-	-	TRBJ2-2	CASSVTRGPSSGNTGELFF	TGTGCCAGCAGCGTAACGAGGGGACCCAGTTCGGGGAACACCGGGGAGCTGTTTTTT
TRBV12-3/TRBV12-4	-	many	TRBJ1-3	CASTMGGTVDTIYF	TGTGCCAGCACCATGGGGGGTACGGTGGACACCATATATTTT
TRBV27	TRBD1	few	TRBJ1-1	CASSLNTGGRVAFF	TGTGCCAGCAGTTTAAACACAGGGGGCAGGGTAGCTTTCTTT